This TCR beta chain was sequenced during a study of blood T cell repertoires in COVID-19. Overall study context: PBMCs, B-cell-depleted T cells, or T cells were the source of the cDNA or gDNA that made up the material.

The data were produced by immunoSEQ multiplex PCR, yet TCRdb's version contains in-frame clones alone and is incomplete. This repertoire shows 50,000 to 80,000 clones, roughly 84% found once; its top ten account for 5.5% to 8%. V was clipped by 0 bases and J by 5 bases, with 12 bases between them. Germline CDR1 and CDR2: MGHRA and YSYEKL. The CDR3 has 15 residues. Sample: peripheral blood. This chain joins TRBV4-1 and TRBJ2-3; D gene ambiguous. The sequence was obtained from a middle-aged man with active COVID-19. The CDR3 DNA follows: TGCGCCAGCAGCCAAGATCGCGCCGCGAGAGATACGCAGTATTTT. Its translation is CASSQDRAARDTQYF.